This TCR beta chain was recovered during a study of blood T cell repertoires in COVID-19 (TCRdb year 2020). For context, the study as a whole: Collaborator samples came from the United States, Italy and Spain and covered acute and convalescent phases of COVID-19. The material from the prospective study consisted of cDNA or gDNA derived from T cells, B-cell-depleted T cells, or PBMCs. The dataset comprised deeply sampled blood TCRbeta repertoires from subjects exposed to, actively infected with, or recovered from COVID-19. The repertoires were made available in a free public database intended to serve as a resource for research on the immune response to SARS-CoV-2. The samples were drawn from the first 160 participants of the ongoing ImmuneRACE study and from under 1,500 subjects provided by 6 global collaborators. Sample metadata almost always included a de-identified subject ID, COVID-19 status, age in years and sex. HLA class I and class II types, where available, came from metadata supplied by the sample provider rather than from assay-based typing.

The study at large found these results: Clinical and demographic metadata were provided uncurated, with the amount varying by source and participant.

Via the germline V gene, CDR1 is MRHNA and CDR2 SNTAGT. Trimming removed 4 bases from V and 5 bases from J; the gene matches leave 3 bases unexplained. Counted from cysteine to phenylalanine, this CDR3 has 15 amino acids. Only the CDR3 region is kept as DNA, spanning 45 bases read in frame from base 1. Enrolling through a virtual design, the prospective study's participants ranged in age from roughly 18 to 100 years and lived across roughly 24 United States geographic areas. In the prospective study, cohorts were assigned on the basis of participant-reported clinical history obtained from a screening survey and a study questionnaire. A participant counted as exposed if, within 2 weeks of entering the study, that participant had been in contact with someone who had a PCR-confirmed or clinician-diagnosed COVID-19 case. In the prospective study, mobile phlebotomists collected whole blood, serum and a nasopharyngeal or oropharyngeal swab from each participant. Prospective study participants could optionally give additional blood draws and questionnaires over an approximately 2-month period. Prospective study blood samples were shipped either frozen or at room temperature before DNA extraction.

With respect to this clone: Its antigen is still unknown. The sample holds no much larger clone one base away, and base qualities are not on file.

TCRbeta CDR3 regions were amplified from genomic DNA using the immunoSEQ Assay, a bias-controlled multiplex PCR. In the authors' own workflow: Within the assay, amplification of reference gene primers was used to estimate how many nucleated cells each sample contained. Sequence reads were collapsed and filtered to measure the absolute abundance of every unique TCRbeta CDR3 rearrangement. Productive Simpson clonality was computed per sample as the square root of Simpson's diversity index over productive rearrangements. TCRdb's version of the immuneACCESS table is confined to in-frame rearrangements and falls short of the full clone set. An unresolved V gene accounts for under half of the shortfall where checked; the remainder is of unknown origin. The V and J calls and clone size were taken over from that table, and D and trimming were inferred from the DNA. The sample has roughly 400,000 clones on record, more than 70% of them singletons. 1.4% to 1.5% of the sample is in the top ten clones.

The sample taken for sequencing was PBMCs or T cells enriched from blood (not recorded which). The receptor's source is a woman younger than 35 who had been exposed to COVID-19. The chain links TRBV6-4 with TRBJ2-1; TRBD2 aligns with 12 central bases. The CDR3 amino acid sequence is: CASSATSGGHNEQFF. The bases are TGTGCCAGCAGTGCGACTAGCGGGGGTCACAATGAGCAGTTCTTC.